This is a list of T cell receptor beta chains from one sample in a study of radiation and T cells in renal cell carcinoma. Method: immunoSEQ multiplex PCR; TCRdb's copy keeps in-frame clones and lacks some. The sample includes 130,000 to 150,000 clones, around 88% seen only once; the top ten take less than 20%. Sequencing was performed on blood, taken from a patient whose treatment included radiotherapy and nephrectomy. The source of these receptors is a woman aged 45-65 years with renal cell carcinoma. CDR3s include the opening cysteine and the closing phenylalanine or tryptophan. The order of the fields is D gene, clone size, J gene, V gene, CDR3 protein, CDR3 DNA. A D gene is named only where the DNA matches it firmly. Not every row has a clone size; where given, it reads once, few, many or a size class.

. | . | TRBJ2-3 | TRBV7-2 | CASSLTASTDTQYF | TGTGCCAGCAGCTTAACCGCTAGCACAGATACGCAGTATTTT
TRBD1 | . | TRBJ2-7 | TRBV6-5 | CASRHDRGISYEQYF | TGTGCCAGCAGACACGACAGGGGGATCTCCTACGAGCAGTACTTC
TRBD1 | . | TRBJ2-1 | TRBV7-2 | CASSAGGYEQFF | TGTGCCAGCAGCGCAGGGGGCTATGAGCAGTTCTTC
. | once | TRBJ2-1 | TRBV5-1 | CASSLRGGNEQFF | TGCGCCAGCAGCTTGCGAGGGGGCAATGAGCAGTTCTTC
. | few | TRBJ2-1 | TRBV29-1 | CSVGRDGPNRAGQFF | TGCAGCGTTGGACGAGACGGCCCCAACAGGGCAGGGCAGTTCTTC
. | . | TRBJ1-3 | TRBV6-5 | CASKNGGGNTIYF | TGTGCCAGCAAGAATGGAGGAGGAAACACCATATATTTT
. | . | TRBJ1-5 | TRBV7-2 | CASSFSGVVGNQPQHF | TGTGCCAGCAGCTTTTCCGGGGTAGTTGGCAATCAGCCCCAGCATTTT
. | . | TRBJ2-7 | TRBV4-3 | CASSQDLESYEQYF | TGCGCCAGCAGCCAAGACCTTGAATCCTACGAGCAGTACTTC
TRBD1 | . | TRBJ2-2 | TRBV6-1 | CASRGQADTGELFF | TGTGCCAGCAGGGGACAGGCTGACACCGGGGAGCTGTTTTTT
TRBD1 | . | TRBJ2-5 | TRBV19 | CASSTLDRGNFGETQYF | TGTGCCAGTAGTACCTTGGACAGGGGGAATTTTGGAGAGACCCAGTACTTC
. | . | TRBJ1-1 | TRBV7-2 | CASSRQETFRAFF | TGTGCCAGCAGCAGACAGGAAACCTTTCGGGCTTTCTTT
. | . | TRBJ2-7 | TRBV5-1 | CASSLEGAGTHPTYEQYF | TGCGCCAGCAGCTTGGAAGGGGCCGGAACACACCCCACCTACGAGCAGTACTTC
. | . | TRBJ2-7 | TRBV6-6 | CASGDKYYEQYF | TGTGCCAGCGGGGACAAGTACTACGAGCAGTACTTC
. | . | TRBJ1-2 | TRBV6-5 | CASSYPGAHYGYTF | TGTGCCAGCAGTTACCCCGGGGCCCACTATGGCTACACCTTC
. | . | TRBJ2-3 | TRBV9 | CASSVEGGRRTDTQYF | TGTGCCAGCAGCGTAGAAGGGGGGAGACGCACAGATACGCAGTATTTT
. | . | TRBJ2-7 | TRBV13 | CASSPGTPGAYEQYF | TGTGCCAGCAGCCCAGGGACTCCCGGGGCCTACGAGCAGTACTTC
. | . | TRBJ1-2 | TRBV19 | CASSRQIYGYTF | TGTGCCAGTAGTCGACAGATCTATGGCTACACCTTC
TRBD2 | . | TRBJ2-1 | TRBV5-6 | CASRYTSGGSSYNEQFF | TGTGCCAGCAGGTACACTAGCGGGGGGAGCTCCTACAATGAGCAGTTCTTC
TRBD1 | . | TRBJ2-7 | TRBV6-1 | CASSEGFRTGPYEQYF | TGTGCCAGCAGTGAAGGATTCCGGACAGGGCCCTACGAGCAGTACTTC
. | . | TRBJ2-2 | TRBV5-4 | CASSADTTGELFF | TGTGCCAGCAGCGCGGACACTACCGGGGAGCTGTTTTTT
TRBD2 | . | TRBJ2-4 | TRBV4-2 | CASGLAGDPNIQYF | TGTGCCAGCGGACTAGCGGGAGACCCCAACATTCAGTACTTC
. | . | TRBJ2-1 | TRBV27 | CASTFLSRLAVGEQFF | TGTGCCAGCACTTTCCTTTCGCGACTCGCCGTCGGTGAGCAGTTCTTC
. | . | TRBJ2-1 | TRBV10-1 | CASSGTSPSSYNEQFF | TGCGCCAGCAGTGGGACTTCCCCCAGCTCCTACAATGAGCAGTTCTTC
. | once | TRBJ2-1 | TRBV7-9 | CASSVDSVEFF | TGTGCCAGCAGCGTTGATAGCGTAGAGTTCTTC
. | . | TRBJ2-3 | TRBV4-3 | CASSQDYRTDTQYF | TGCGCCAGCAGCCAAGATTACCGCACAGATACGCAGTATTTT
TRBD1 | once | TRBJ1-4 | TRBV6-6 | CASRTGRLGYNEKLFF | TGTGCCAGCCGGACAGGGCGATTGGGCTATAATGAAAAACTGTTTTTT
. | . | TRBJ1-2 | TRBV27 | CASSLRVHNYGYTF | TGTGCCAGCAGTTTACGGGTTCACAACTATGGCTACACCTTC
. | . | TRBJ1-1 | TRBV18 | CASSPRGGEAFF | TGTGCCAGCTCACCCAGGGGTGGTGAAGCTTTCTTT
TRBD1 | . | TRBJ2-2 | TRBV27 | CASSSGQGAGELFF | TGTGCCAGCAGTTCCGGACAGGGGGCCGGGGAGCTGTTTTTT
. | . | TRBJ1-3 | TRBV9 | CASSGIGTLGNTIYF | TGTGCCAGCAGCGGCATCGGGACACTTGGCAACACCATATATTTT
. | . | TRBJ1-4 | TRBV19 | CASSTRGGGWEKLFF | TGTGCCAGTAGTACCCGGGGGGGCGGTTGGGAAAAACTGTTTTTT
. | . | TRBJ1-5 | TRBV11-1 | CASSLGSQWPQHF | TGTGCCAGCAGCTTAGGATCCCAGTGGCCCCAGCATTTT
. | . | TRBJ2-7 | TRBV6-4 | CASRTERYRVTDHYEQYF | TGTGCCAGCAGGACAGAAAGATACAGGGTGACAGACCACTACGAGCAGTACTTC
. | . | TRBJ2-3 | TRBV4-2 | CASSQEVMQTDTQYF | TGTGCCAGCAGCCAAGAGGTCATGCAAACAGATACGCAGTATTTT